One sample yielded the 22 T cell receptor beta chains listed below, sequenced in a study of blood T cells in healthy people across ages. The authors ran a second PCR of roughly 6 to 12 cycles using a sample-barcoded 5' primer and a J-beta primer mix. TCRdb recomputed calls from the 5' RACE reads with MiXCR, one row per CDR3 protein. The repertoire consists of 750,000 to 950,000 distinct CDR3 sequences, with roughly 50% occurring once and the leading ten covering approximately 40%. The sequenced material came from blood. Receptors originate from a man aged 80 or over in good health.

V gene TRBV11-1 combines with J gene TRBJ2-5; D remains ambiguous. The J call is in doubt because the DNA end fits TRBJ2-7 better. Germline-derived CDR1 and CDR2 are SGHAT and FQDESV (reference sequence). This CDR3 has 13 amino acids. CDR3 bases: TGTGCCAGCAGCTTAGGGCCCCTCCTCGAGCAGTACTTC. It translates to CASSLGPLLEQYF.

This CDR3 reads CASSPGWVSGASYNEQFF. CDR3 bases: TGTGCCAGCAGCCCGGGGTGGGTGAGCGGGGCCTCCTACAATGAGCAGTTCTTC. This chain joins TRBV11-3 and TRBJ2-1, with 7 bases matching TRBD2. With V trimmed by 5 bases and J by 0 bases, 13 bases remained unmatched. Looked up from germline, CDR1 is SGHNT and CDR2 is YENEEA. The CDR3 is 18 amino acids.

The chain combines TRBV11-2 with TRBJ2-4; possible D gene TRBD2, 6 bases. Trimming removed 1 base at V and 8 bases at J, with 21 bases between. The CDR3 extends over 17 amino acids. The germline V gene encodes CDR1 SGHAT and CDR2 FQNNGV. The CDR3 DNA follows: TGTGCCAGCAGCTTAGCCCGAGCGGGCGAAGCCTGGTACATTCAGTACTTC. As protein: CASSLARAGEAWYIQYF.

CDR3 sequence (DNA): TGTGCCAGCACCCTGGGACAGGCGAACCTAGAGCAGTACTTC. Its protein product is CASTLGQANLEQYF. The rearrangement joins TRBV2 to TRBJ2-5; 8 bases map to TRBD1. The CDR3 runs 14 residues. Germline loops: CDR1 SNHLY, CDR2 FYNNEI. J gave up 11 bases and V 7 bases, and 15 bases lay outside the gene matches. The full variable domain, in which reference TRBV2 and TRBJ2-5 provide the parts outside the CDR3, is EPEVTQTPSHQVTQMGQEVILRCVPISNHLYFYWYRQILGQKVEFLVSFYNNEISEKSEIFDDQFSVERPDGSNFTLKIRSTKLEDSAMYFCASTLGQANLEQYFGPGTRLLVL.

This clonotype was seen once. J is TRBJ2-1 and V is TRBV7-2; TRBD1 matches 9 bases. The CDR3 extends over 16 amino acids. The V segment lost 5 bases and the J segment 9 bases; nucleotides outside the gene matches: 14. Germline CDR1 is SGHTA and CDR2 is FQGNSA. CDR3: CASSTGTGRSRSEQFF. The CDR3 nucleotides read TGTGCCAGCAGCACCGGGACAGGGAGGTCTAGGAGTGAGCAGTTCTTC. Based on the CDR3 plus reference TRBV7-2 and TRBJ2-1, the full variable domain is GAGVSQSPSNKVTEKGKDVELRCDPISGHTALYWYRQSLGQGLEFLIYFQGNSAPDKSGLPSDRFSAERTGGSVSTLTIQRTQQEDSAVYLCASSTGTGRSRSEQFFGPGTRLTVL.

The rearrangement joins TRBV20-1 to TRBJ2-5; D possibly corresponds to TRBD2 (6 bases). Germline V gene sequence: CDR1 DFQATT, CDR2 SNEGSKA (reference sequence). V lost 6 bases, J lost 2 bases, and 10 bases lay in between. This CDR3 is 12 amino acids long. The CDR3 here is CSACAGQETQYF. The CDR3 coding sequence is TGCAGTGCGTGCGCGGGACAAGAGACCCAGTACTTC.

The CDR3 DNA is TGTGCCACAGGGGGGACAGGGGGAGAAAAACTGTTTTTT. Protein: CATGGTGGEKLFF. This rearrangement joins TRBV19 to TRBJ1-4, with 11 bases fitting TRBD1. Per germline, CDR1 LNHDA and CDR2 SQIVND (reference sequence). There are 13 residues in the CDR3. V shed 10 bases and J 8 bases; nucleotides not matched to a gene: 6.

This chain connects TRBV12-3 or TRBV12-4 to TRBJ2-7; D possibly corresponds to TRBD1 (5 bases). The ends were cut back, 6 bases at V and 2 bases at J, with 17 bases in the middle. CDR3 size: 15 residues. CDR3 in amino acids: CASSSSPARAYEQYF. The DNA of the CDR3 is TGTGCCAGCAGCTCAAGCCCAGCCAGGGCCTACGAGCAGTACTTC.

V is TRBV20-1 and J is TRBJ1-1; D call uncertain. The CDR3 consists of 13 residues. Germline lookup yields CDR1 DFQATT and CDR2 SNEGSKA (reference sequence). Trimming left V 1 base short and J 1 base short, with 7 bases between. The CDR3 coding sequence is TGCAGTGCTAGAGGGGCCGGGAACACTGAAGCTTTCTTT. This codes for CSARGAGNTEAFF.

In this sample, this clonotype turned up a few times. The rearrangement uses TRBV20-1 and TRBJ2-7; 11 bases match TRBD2. CDR3 length equals 16 residues. Germline V gene sequence: CDR1 DFQATT, CDR2 SNEGSKA (reference sequence). The J segment lost 4 bases and the V segment lost 0 bases, leaving 8 bases of the junction unmatched. In DNA, the CDR3 is TGCAGTGCTAGAGATTCCCTAGCGGGAGGAGGGTACGAGCAGTACTTC. It encodes CSARDSLAGGGYEQYF.

The chain combines TRBV28 with TRBJ2-3; TRBD2 is a possible D gene (5 bases). Germline V lookup: CDR1 MDHEN, CDR2 SYDVKM. V lost 5 bases, J lost 6 bases, and 15 bases lay in between. The CDR3 has 14 residues. The CDR3 coding sequence is TGTGCCAGCAGTGTATTGGGAGTATCCGATACGCAGTATTTT. Protein sequence: CASSVLGVSDTQYF.

This sequence joins TRBV7-3 and TRBJ2-1; the D gene is possibly TRBD2 (5 bases). Trimming pared 2 bases from V and 5 bases from J, leaving 10 bases between. The V gene's germline CDR1 is SGHTA and CDR2 FQGTGA. The CDR3 extends over 14 amino acids. The CDR3 coding sequence is TGTGCCAGCAGCTTAGGCGGGCTAAACAATGAGCAGTTCTTC. Protein: CASSLGGLNNEQFF.

This clonotype appeared a single time. As DNA, the CDR3 is TGTGCCAGCAGCTTAGAAGGCGGGAGCGGGGAGACCCAGTACTTC. The encoded protein is CASSLEGGSGETQYF. The chain is built from TRBV7-9 and TRBJ2-5, with 7 bases matching TRBD2. This CDR3 has 15 residues. Germline loops: CDR1 SEHNR, CDR2 FQNEAQ (reference sequence). Trimming at V came to 1 base and at J to 5 bases, leaving 7 bases not matched to a gene.

This clonotype came up a few times. The rearrangement joins TRBV6-6 to TRBJ2-1; 10 bases are a match to TRBD2. Germline CDR1 reads MNHNY; CDR2 reads SVGAGI (reference sequence). Losses at the gene ends were 8 bases for V and 4 bases for J; bases not matched to a gene: 14. This CDR3 is built from 17 residues. The CDR3 reads CASRPQHGTSVYNEQFF. The DNA for the CDR3 is TGTGCCAGCCGCCCTCAACACGGGACTAGCGTTTACAATGAGCAGTTCTTC.

The chain couples TRBV20-1 to TRBJ1-6; maybe TRBD1 (5 bases). Germline loops: CDR1 DFQATT, CDR2 SNEGSKA (reference sequence). This CDR3 has 15 amino acids. CDR3 bases: TGCAGGGCGAGGGAGGGGAGCTCCTATAATTCACCCCTCCACTTT. Translating it yields CRAREGSSYNSPLHF.

The V and J genes are TRBV6-5 and TRBJ1-1; 11 positions match TRBD1. There are 20 residues in the CDR3. V trimming: 1 base; J trimming: 4 bases; junction bases outside the gene matches: 17. Germline lookup yields CDR1 MNHEY and CDR2 SVGAGI. CDR3 DNA sequence: TGTGCCAGCAGTTACTTCGTTATCGGACAGGGGGCCAAGGGGGGCACTGAAGCTTTCTTT. It is translated as CASSYFVIGQGAKGGTEAFF.

The V call is TRBV7-9, the J call TRBJ2-1; no firm D call. The CDR3 runs to 13 residues. V was cut by 5 bases and J by 6 bases, with 11 bases left in between. CDR1 and CDR2 (germline): SEHNR, FQNEAQ (reference sequence). The CDR3 region is CASSPLDTNEQFF. Here the CDR3 DNA reads TGTGCCAGCAGCCCCCTGGATACCAATGAGCAGTTCTTC.

This clonotype was counted only a few times. This rearrangement joins TRBV7-8 to TRBJ2-7; 7 nucleotides line up with TRBD1. Germline CDR1 SGHVS, CDR2 FQNEAQ. This CDR3 is 17 amino acids long. Unmatched junction bases numbered 12, after V lost 4 bases and J lost 0 bases. CDR3 amino acids: CASSSGTAIRSSYEQYF. CDR3 in DNA: TGTGCCAGCAGCTCCGGGACAGCTATTAGGAGCTCCTACGAGCAGTACTTC. Looking up the rest from reference TRBV7-8 and TRBJ2-7 gives the full variable domain: GAGVSQSPRYKVAKRGQDVALRCDPISGHVSLFWYQQALGQGPEFLTYFQNEAQLDKSGLPSDRFFAERPEGSVSTLKIQRTQQEDSAVYLCASSSGTAIRSSYEQYFGPGTRLTVT.

This clonotype came up a few times. The V gene is TRBV18, the J gene TRBJ1-5; no definite D call. The germline V gene encodes CDR1 KGHSH and CDR2 LQKENI. The V and J ends lost 8 bases and 7 bases respectively, with 18 bases between them. This CDR3 spans 14 amino acids. The CDR3, as DNA: TGTGCCAGCGACAAGGAGGTTGTTAAACAGCCCCAGCATTTT. Amino acid sequence: CASDKEVVKQPQHF.

The gene calls are TRBV7-8 and TRBJ2-1; weak D call: TRBD2 (5 bases). Looked up from germline, CDR1 is SGHVS and CDR2 is FQNEAQ. Deletions cut 1 base from V and 3 bases from J, with 13 bases between. This CDR3 spans 16 amino acids. This CDR3 reads CASSLGGPRDYNEQFF. The CDR3 DNA follows: TGTGCCAGCAGCTTAGGAGGGCCTAGGGACTACAATGAGCAGTTCTTC.

The chain combines TRBV20-1 with TRBJ2-3; D is perhaps TRBD2 (6 bases). The CDR3 is 14 amino acids. The V and J ends lost 6 bases and 14 bases respectively, with 27 bases between them. The germline V gene has CDR1 DFQATT and CDR2 SNEGSKA (reference sequence). DNA for the CDR3: TGCAGTGCGATAGAGGTCTCCGGGAGCAAATACGCGTATTTT. Its translation: CSAIEVSGSKYAYF.

V usage is TRBV3-1 and J usage is TRBJ2-6, with 8 nucleotides matching TRBD1. The CDR3 is 18 residues long. The V gene end was trimmed by 3 bases and the J gene end by 0 bases; junction bases not matched to a gene: 7. Germline CDR1 LGHDT, CDR2 YNNKEL (reference sequence). The chain's CDR3 is CASSQGTGTFSGANVLTF. CDR3 DNA: TGTGCCAGCAGCCAGGGGACAGGCACCTTCTCTGGGGCCAACGTCCTGACTTTC. Variable domain in full (rest from reference TRBV3-1 and TRBJ2-6): DTAVSQTPKYLVTQMGNDKSIKCEQNLGHDTMYWYKQDSKKFLKIMFSYNNKELIINETVPNRFSPKSPDKAHLNLHINSLELGDSAVYFCASSQGTGTFSGANVLTFGAGSRLTVL.